This T cell receptor (beta chain) was identified during a study of Graves' ophthalmopathy and Graves' hyperthyroidism. General study points: A roughly 81% specificity and just under 90% sensitivity were achieved by a 13-signature model that separated ophthalmopathy from stable hyperthyroidism. Blood also harbored most expanded thyroid clonotypes above 0.001 frequency.

Ophthalmopathy donors showed moderate-to-severe activity, CAS ≥3, NOSPECS ≥4 and a duration under 3 months. The PBMCs originated from roughly 10 ml of fresh peripheral blood. Germline trimming cut 10 bases from V and 2 bases from J; bases unmatched to any gene: 14. The CDR3 contains 16 residues. Germline V gives CDR1 ENHRY, CDR2 SYGVKD. This clonotype showed up just a few times. No antigen is known for it. Using RNA transcripts, the TCR beta CDR3 regions were amplified. HTBI primers primed a first-round RT-PCR, and a second-round multiplex PCR followed. TCRdb ran MiXCR on the multiplex PCR reads and lists one entry per CDR3 protein. The sample has more than 550,000 distinct CDR3 sequences; 35% to 45% are singletons.

The source is an adult man with Graves' ophthalmopathy. V and J are TRBV10-3 and TRBJ1-2, with TRBD1 matching 9 bases. The sample taken for sequencing was peripheral blood. DNA of the CDR3: TGTGCCAGCAGCCTGCAGGGGACAGGGAAGAACTATGGCTACACCTTC. Its translation is CASSLQGTGKNYGYTF.